This is a list of T cell receptor beta chains from one sample in a study of T cell responses to AZD1222 COVID-19 vaccine. The table came from immunoSEQ multiplex PCR; TCRdb's copy has only in-frame clones and leaves some out. The repertoire holds about 94,000 clones, with about 88% as singletons. Here the sequenced sample was peripheral blood, taken on day 0 of AZD1222 vaccination. The source is an adult in good health. The CDR3 runs from the conserved cysteine through the conserved F or W. Each record gives: V gene, clone size, J gene, CDR3 length, D gene, CDR3 protein, CDR3 DNA. The D gene is left open where the match is weak. Clone size appears in some rows only: once, few, many, or a class for an expanded clone.

V gene: TRBV30; clone size: NA; J gene: TRBJ1-5; CDR3 length: 14; D gene: TRBD1; CDR3 protein: CAWTPDRLNQPQHF; CDR3 DNA: TGTGCCTGGACCCCGGACAGGCTCAATCAGCCCCAGCATTTT
V gene: TRBV29-1; clone size: NA; J gene: TRBJ1-4; CDR3 length: 15; D gene: TRBD1; CDR3 protein: CSVPGQGTTNEKLFF; CDR3 DNA: TGCAGCGTCCCGGGACAGGGTACAACTAATGAAAAACTGTTTTTT
V gene: TRBV6-5; clone size: once; J gene: TRBJ2-1; CDR3 length: 13; D gene: NA; CDR3 protein: CASSYSRGNEQFF; CDR3 DNA: TGTGCCAGCAGTTACTCAAGAGGGAATGAGCAGTTCTTC
V gene: TRBV11-1; clone size: few; J gene: TRBJ2-7; CDR3 length: 16; D gene: NA; CDR3 protein: CASSPASGRISYEQYF; CDR3 DNA: TGTGCCAGCAGCCCAGCCTCGGGAAGGATCTCCTACGAGCAGTACTTC
V gene: TRBV7-9; clone size: NA; J gene: TRBJ1-2; CDR3 length: 14; D gene: NA; CDR3 protein: CASSLGGETYGYTF; CDR3 DNA: TGTGCCAGCAGCTTAGGCGGCGAAACCTATGGCTACACCTTC
V gene: TRBV7-3; clone size: NA; J gene: TRBJ2-1; CDR3 length: 17; D gene: TRBD2; CDR3 protein: CASSKTSGGGSYNEQFF; CDR3 DNA: TGTGCCAGCAGCAAGACTAGCGGGGGAGGCTCCTACAATGAGCAGTTCTTC
V gene: TRBV4-3; clone size: NA; J gene: TRBJ2-7; CDR3 length: 14; D gene: NA; CDR3 protein: CASSQDPRVGEQYF; CDR3 DNA: TGCGCCAGCAGCCAAGATCCGAGGGTCGGCGAGCAGTACTTC
V gene: TRBV11-2; clone size: NA; J gene: TRBJ1-5; CDR3 length: 14; D gene: NA; CDR3 protein: CASSLNLAGQPQHF; CDR3 DNA: TGTGCCAGCAGCTTGAATCTCGCGGGTCAGCCCCAGCATTTT
V gene: TRBV28; clone size: NA; J gene: TRBJ1-6; CDR3 length: 17; D gene: TRBD1; CDR3 protein: CASSPPKHGTGPSPLHF; CDR3 DNA: TGTGCCAGCAGTCCGCCCAAGCACGGGACAGGGCCTTCACCCCTCCACTTT
V gene: TRBV3-1/TRBV3-2; clone size: NA; J gene: TRBJ1-1; CDR3 length: 14; D gene: NA; CDR3 protein: CASSQGLWNTEAFF; CDR3 DNA: TGTGCCAGCAGCCAAGGTCTATGGAACACTGAAGCTTTCTTT
V gene: TRBV30; clone size: NA; J gene: TRBJ1-4; CDR3 length: 11; D gene: NA; CDR3 protein: CAASGGEKLFF; CDR3 DNA: TGTGCTGCCAGCGGGGGTGAAAAACTGTTTTTT
V gene: TRBV18; clone size: NA; J gene: TRBJ2-3; CDR3 length: 15; D gene: NA; CDR3 protein: CASSLWGGLTDTQYF; CDR3 DNA: TGTGCCAGCTCATTATGGGGGGGCCTCACAGATACGCAGTATTTT
V gene: TRBV15; clone size: NA; J gene: TRBJ2-2; CDR3 length: 18; D gene: TRBD2; CDR3 protein: CATSSDGLAGPNTGELFF; CDR3 DNA: TGTGCCACCAGCAGTGATGGACTAGCGGGGCCGAACACCGGGGAGCTGTTTTTT
V gene: TRBV5-1; clone size: NA; J gene: TRBJ2-5; CDR3 length: 15; D gene: NA; CDR3 protein: CASSLGRVRQETQYF; CDR3 DNA: TGCGCCAGCAGCTTGGGCAGGGTACGGCAAGAGACCCAGTACTTC
V gene: TRBV18; clone size: NA; J gene: TRBJ2-4; CDR3 length: 21; D gene: NA; CDR3 protein: CASSPDRYGRKNSLAKNIQYF; CDR3 DNA: TGTGCCAGCTCACCAGATCGATATGGACGAAAGAATTCTCTAGCCAAAAACATTCAGTACTTC
V gene: TRBV10-3; clone size: NA; J gene: TRBJ1-4; CDR3 length: 14; D gene: TRBD1; CDR3 protein: CAISSDRDGEKLFF; CDR3 DNA: TGTGCCATCAGTTCGGACAGGGATGGGGAAAAACTGTTTTTT
V gene: TRBV5-1; clone size: NA; J gene: TRBJ2-1; CDR3 length: 12; D gene: NA; CDR3 protein: CASSLRMEVQFF; CDR3 DNA: TGCGCCAGCAGCTTGCGCATGGAAGTGCAGTTCTTC
V gene: TRBV19; clone size: NA; J gene: TRBJ2-7; CDR3 length: 13; D gene: NA; CDR3 protein: CASTGDNTYEQYF; CDR3 DNA: TGTGCCAGTACCGGGGACAACACCTACGAGCAGTACTTC
V gene: TRBV28; clone size: NA; J gene: TRBJ1-4; CDR3 length: 18; D gene: TRBD1; CDR3 protein: CASSLIRGQGGMNEKLFF; CDR3 DNA: TGTGCCAGCAGTTTAATTCGGGGACAGGGAGGAATGAATGAAAAACTGTTTTTT
V gene: TRBV28; clone size: NA; J gene: TRBJ1-1; CDR3 length: 14; D gene: TRBD1; CDR3 protein: CASRPPEGASEAFF; CDR3 DNA: TGTGCCAGCAGACCTCCGGAGGGGGCATCCGAAGCTTTCTTT
V gene: TRBV27; clone size: NA; J gene: TRBJ1-5; CDR3 length: 16; D gene: TRBD1; CDR3 protein: CASSFVGQQHNQPQHF; CDR3 DNA: TGTGCCAGCAGTTTTGTGGGACAGCAACACAATCAGCCCCAGCATTTT
V gene: TRBV4-2; clone size: NA; J gene: TRBJ1-4; CDR3 length: 15; D gene: TRBD1; CDR3 protein: CASSQSGQGKEKLFF; CDR3 DNA: TGTGCCAGCAGCCAGTCGGGACAGGGGAAAGAAAAACTGTTTTTT
V gene: TRBV7-2; clone size: NA; J gene: TRBJ1-1; CDR3 length: 16; D gene: NA; CDR3 protein: CASSLGGGRGKTEAFF; CDR3 DNA: TGTGCCAGCAGCTTGGGTGGAGGGCGGGGGAAAACTGAAGCTTTCTTT
V gene: TRBV3-1/TRBV3-2; clone size: NA; J gene: TRBJ2-3; CDR3 length: 15; D gene: NA; CDR3 protein: CASSPPGLGTDTQYF; CDR3 DNA: TGTGCCAGCAGCCCCCCGGGACTGGGCACAGATACGCAGTATTTT
V gene: TRBV6-5; clone size: NA; J gene: TRBJ1-2; CDR3 length: 14; D gene: NA; CDR3 protein: CASTYLAYNYGYTF; CDR3 DNA: TGTGCCAGCACTTATCTGGCGTATAACTATGGCTACACCTTC
V gene: TRBV5-1; clone size: NA; J gene: TRBJ1-1; CDR3 length: 14; D gene: NA; CDR3 protein: CASSWGRTNTEAFF; CDR3 DNA: TGCGCCAGCAGCTGGGGACGGACGAACACTGAAGCTTTCTTT
V gene: TRBV7-2; clone size: NA; J gene: TRBJ2-3; CDR3 length: 16; D gene: NA; CDR3 protein: CASSTISPSSTDTQYF; CDR3 DNA: TGTGCCAGCAGCACCATAAGCCCCAGTAGCACAGATACGCAGTATTTT
V gene: TRBV19; clone size: NA; J gene: TRBJ2-1; CDR3 length: 15; D gene: NA; CDR3 protein: CASSINPRSSDEQFF; CDR3 DNA: TGTGCCAGTAGTATTAACCCGCGGAGTAGTGATGAGCAGTTCTTC
V gene: TRBV4-3; clone size: NA; J gene: TRBJ1-6; CDR3 length: 18; D gene: NA; CDR3 protein: CASSQDPGLSSYNSPLHF; CDR3 DNA: TGCGCCAGCAGCCAAGATCCCGGGCTGAGCTCCTATAATTCACCCCTCCACTTT